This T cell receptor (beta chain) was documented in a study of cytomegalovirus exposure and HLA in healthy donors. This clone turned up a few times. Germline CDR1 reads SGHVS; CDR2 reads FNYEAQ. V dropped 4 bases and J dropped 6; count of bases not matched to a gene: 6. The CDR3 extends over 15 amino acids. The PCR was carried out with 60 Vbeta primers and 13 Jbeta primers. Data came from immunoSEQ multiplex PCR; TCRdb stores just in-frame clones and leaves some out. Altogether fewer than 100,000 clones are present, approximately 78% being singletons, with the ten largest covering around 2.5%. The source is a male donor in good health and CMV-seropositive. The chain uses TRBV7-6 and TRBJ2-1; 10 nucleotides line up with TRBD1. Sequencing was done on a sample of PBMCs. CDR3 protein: CASSSGTGDGNEQFF. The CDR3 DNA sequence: TGTGCCAGCAGCTCGGGGACAGGGGATGGCAATGAGCAGTTCTTC.